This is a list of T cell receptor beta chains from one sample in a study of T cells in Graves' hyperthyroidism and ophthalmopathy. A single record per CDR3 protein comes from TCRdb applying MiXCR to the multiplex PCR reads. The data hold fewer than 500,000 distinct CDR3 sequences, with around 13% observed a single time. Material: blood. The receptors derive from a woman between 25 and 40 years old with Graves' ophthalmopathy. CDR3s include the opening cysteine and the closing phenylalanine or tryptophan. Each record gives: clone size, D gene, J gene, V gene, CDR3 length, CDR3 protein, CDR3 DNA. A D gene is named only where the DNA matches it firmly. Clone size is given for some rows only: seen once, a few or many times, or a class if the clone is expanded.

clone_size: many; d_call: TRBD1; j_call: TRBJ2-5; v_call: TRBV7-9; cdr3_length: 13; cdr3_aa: CASSLAPGGTQYF; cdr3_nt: TGTGCCAGCAGCTTAGCCCCAGGGGGGACCCAGTACTTC
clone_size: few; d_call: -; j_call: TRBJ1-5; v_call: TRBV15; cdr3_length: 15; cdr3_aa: CATSTRGVGGQPQHF; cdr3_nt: TGTGCCACCAGCACCAGAGGAGTGGGGGGGCAGCCCCAGCATTTT
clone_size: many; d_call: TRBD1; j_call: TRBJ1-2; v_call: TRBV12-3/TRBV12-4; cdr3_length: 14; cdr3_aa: CASNPVDRNYGYTF; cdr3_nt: TGTGCCAGCAACCCCGTGGACAGGAACTATGGCTACACCTTC
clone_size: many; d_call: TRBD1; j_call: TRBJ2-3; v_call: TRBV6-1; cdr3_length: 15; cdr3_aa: CASTLGQGPADTQYF; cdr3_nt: TGTGCCAGCACCCTAGGACAGGGGCCCGCAGATACGCAGTATTTT
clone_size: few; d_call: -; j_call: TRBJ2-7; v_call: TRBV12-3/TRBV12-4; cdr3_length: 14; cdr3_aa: CASSRGGYTYEQYF; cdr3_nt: TGTGCCAGCAGCCGCGGGGGCTATACCTACGAGCAGTACTTC
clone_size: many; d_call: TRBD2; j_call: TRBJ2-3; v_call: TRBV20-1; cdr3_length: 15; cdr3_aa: CSAPPPSGGIDTQYF; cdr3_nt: TGCAGTGCTCCCCCCCCTAGCGGGGGGATAGATACGCAGTATTTT
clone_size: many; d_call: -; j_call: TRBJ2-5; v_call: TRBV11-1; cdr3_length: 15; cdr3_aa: CASSRHPLDQETQYF; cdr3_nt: TGTGCCAGCAGCCGCCATCCCCTGGACCAAGAGACCCAGTACTTC
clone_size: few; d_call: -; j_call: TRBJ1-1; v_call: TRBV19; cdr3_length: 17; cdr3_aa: CASSIPGDRLMNTEAFF; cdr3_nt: TGTGCCAGTAGTATTCCGGGAGACAGGCTCATGAACACTGAAGCTTTCTTT
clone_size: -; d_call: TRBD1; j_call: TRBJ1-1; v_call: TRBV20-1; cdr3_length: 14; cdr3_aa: CSAKPISDRNEAFF; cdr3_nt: TGCAGTGCCAAACCCATCTCGGACAGGAATGAAGCTTTCTTT
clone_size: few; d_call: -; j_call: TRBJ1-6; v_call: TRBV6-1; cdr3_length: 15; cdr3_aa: CASFESFTYNSPLHF; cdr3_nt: TGTGCCAGCTTTGAGTCATTCACCTATAATTCACCCCTCCACTTT
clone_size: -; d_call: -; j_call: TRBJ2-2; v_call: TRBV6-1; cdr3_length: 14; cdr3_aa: CGISAGYNTGELFF; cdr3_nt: TGTGGAATATCTGCGGGCTACAACACCGGGGAGCTGTTTTTT
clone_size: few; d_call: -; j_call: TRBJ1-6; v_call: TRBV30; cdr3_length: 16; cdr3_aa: CAWSVPPPGTDSPLHF; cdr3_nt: TGTGCCTGGAGTGTACCCCCCCCAGGGACTGATTCACCCCTCCACTTT
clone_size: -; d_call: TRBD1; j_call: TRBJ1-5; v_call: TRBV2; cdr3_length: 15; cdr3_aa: CASSLDRGHTQPQHF; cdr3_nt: TGTGCCAGCAGTTTGGACAGGGGCCACACTCAGCCCCAGCATTTT
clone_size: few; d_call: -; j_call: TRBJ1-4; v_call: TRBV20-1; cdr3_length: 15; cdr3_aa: CSASTLDMNNEKLFF; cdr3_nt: TGCAGTGCTTCTACCCTAGACATGAATAATGAAAAACTGTTTTTT
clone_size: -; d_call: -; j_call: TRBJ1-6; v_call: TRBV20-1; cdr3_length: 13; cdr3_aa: CSALARDNSPLHF; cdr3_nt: TGCAGTGCCCTCGCCAGGGATAATTCACCCCTCCACTTT
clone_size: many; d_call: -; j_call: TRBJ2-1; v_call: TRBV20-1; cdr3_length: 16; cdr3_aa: CSARDGARLGDNEQFF; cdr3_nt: TGCAGTGCTAGAGATGGTGCCAGGCTGGGCGACAATGAGCAGTTCTTC
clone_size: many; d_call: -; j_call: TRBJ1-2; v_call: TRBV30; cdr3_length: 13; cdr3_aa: CAWSVRQGDGYTF; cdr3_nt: TGTGCCTGGAGTGTCCGCCAAGGGGACGGCTACACCTTC
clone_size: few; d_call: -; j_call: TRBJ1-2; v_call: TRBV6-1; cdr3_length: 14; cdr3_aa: CASSEGIGARGYTF; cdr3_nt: TGTGCCAGCAGTGAAGGAATAGGGGCCCGGGGCTACACCTTC
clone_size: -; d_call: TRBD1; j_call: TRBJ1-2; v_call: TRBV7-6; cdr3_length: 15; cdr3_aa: CASSLGQGVDYGYTF; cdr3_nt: TGTGCCAGCAGCTTAGGACAGGGGGTTGACTATGGCTACACCTTC
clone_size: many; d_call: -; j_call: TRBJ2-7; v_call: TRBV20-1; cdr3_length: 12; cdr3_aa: CSARDQGHEQYF; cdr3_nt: TGCAGTGCTAGAGACCAGGGTCACGAGCAGTACTTC
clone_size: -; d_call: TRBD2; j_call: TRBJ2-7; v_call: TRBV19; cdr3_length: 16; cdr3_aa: CASSIRTSGVVYEQYF; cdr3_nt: TGTGCCAGTAGTATACGGACTAGCGGGGTGGTCTACGAGCAGTACTTC
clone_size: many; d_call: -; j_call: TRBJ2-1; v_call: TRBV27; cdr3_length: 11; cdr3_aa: CATRMGNEQFF; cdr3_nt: TGTGCCACCCGAATGGGCAATGAGCAGTTCTTC
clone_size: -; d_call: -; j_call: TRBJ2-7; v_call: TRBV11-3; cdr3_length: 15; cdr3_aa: CASSLYRNELGEQYF; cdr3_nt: TGTGCCAGCAGCTTATACAGGAACGAACTAGGGGAGCAGTACTTC
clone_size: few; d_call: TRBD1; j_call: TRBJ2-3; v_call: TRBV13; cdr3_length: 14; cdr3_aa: CASSRDRERDTQYF; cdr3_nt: TGTGCCAGCAGTCGGGACAGGGAAAGAGATACGCAGTATTTT
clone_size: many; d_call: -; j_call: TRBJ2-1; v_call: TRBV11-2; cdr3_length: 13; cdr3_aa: CASSFLSGDEQFF; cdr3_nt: TGTGCCAGCAGCTTTCTATCCGGGGATGAGCAGTTCTTC
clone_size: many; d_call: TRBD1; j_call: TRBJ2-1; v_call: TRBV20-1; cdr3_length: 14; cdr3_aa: CSATTGGSYNEQFF; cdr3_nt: TGCAGTGCTACCACAGGGGGGTCCTACAATGAGCAGTTCTTC
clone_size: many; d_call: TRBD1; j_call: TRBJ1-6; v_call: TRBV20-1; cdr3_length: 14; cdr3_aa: CSAIQGRNNSPLHF; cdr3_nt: TGCAGTGCTATACAGGGGAGGAATAATTCACCCCTCCACTTT
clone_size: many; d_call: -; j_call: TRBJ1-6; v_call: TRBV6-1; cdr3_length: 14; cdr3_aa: CASSEWGVNSPLHF; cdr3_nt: TGTGCCAGCAGTGAATGGGGGGTTAATTCACCCCTCCACTTT
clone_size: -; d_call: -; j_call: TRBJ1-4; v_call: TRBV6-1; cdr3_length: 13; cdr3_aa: CASTSGGGEKLFF; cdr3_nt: TGTGCCAGCACCTCTGGGGGGGGTGAAAAACTGTTTTTT
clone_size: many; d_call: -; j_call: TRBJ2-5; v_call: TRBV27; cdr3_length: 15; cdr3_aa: CASSTSWGEQETQYF; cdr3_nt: TGTGCCAGCAGTACGTCCTGGGGGGAACAAGAGACCCAGTACTTC
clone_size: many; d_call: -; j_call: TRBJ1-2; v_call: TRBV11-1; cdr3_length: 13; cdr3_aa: CASSLLLGYGYTF; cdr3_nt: TGTGCCAGCAGCTTACTGTTGGGCTATGGCTACACCTTC
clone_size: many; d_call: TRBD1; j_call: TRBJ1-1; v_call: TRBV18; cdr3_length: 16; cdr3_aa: CASSLEDRGMNTEAFF; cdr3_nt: TGTGCCAGCTCACTAGAGGACAGGGGCATGAACACTGAAGCTTTCTTT
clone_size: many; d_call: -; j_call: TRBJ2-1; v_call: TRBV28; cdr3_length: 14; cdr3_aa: CASSRAGFYNEQFF; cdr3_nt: TGTGCCAGCAGTCGGGCAGGGTTTTACAATGAGCAGTTCTTC
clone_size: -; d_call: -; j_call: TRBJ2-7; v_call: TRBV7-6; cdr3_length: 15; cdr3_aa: CASSLVGASSYEQYF; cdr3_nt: TGTGCCAGCAGCTTAGTTGGCGCCAGCTCCTACGAGCAGTACTTC
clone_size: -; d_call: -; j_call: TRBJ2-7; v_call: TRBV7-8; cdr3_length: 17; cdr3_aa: CASSLPGEEEGSYEQYF; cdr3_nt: TGTGCCAGCAGCCTCCCCGGGGAGGAGGAAGGCTCCTACGAGCAGTACTTC